The TCR beta chain described here comes from a study of beta chain features in type 1 diabetes. General observations from the study: Moderate but significant shortening of TCRB CDR3s was recorded in all four CD4+ subsets from Type 1 diabetes patients.

Regarding this clone: Its antigen is unknown.

The CDR3 spans 15 residues. J lost 5 bases, V lost 1 base, and 7 bases had no gene match. The germline V gene encodes CDR1 LGHNA and CDR2 YSLEER. The investigators reverse transcribed all of the isolated RNA, so they sequenced expressed TCRB transcripts. TCRdb keeps only in-frame clones here, not all; method: immunoSEQ multiplex PCR. The sample contains around 710,000 clones, 12% of which appear only once. This TCR was recovered from a man aged 30 to 45 with type 1 diabetes. The chain combines TRBV4-3 with TRBJ1-1; 7 positions agree with TRBD1. The sequencing sample was made of naive CD4+ T cells from blood. The CDR3 region is CASSQAGGTATEAFF. In nucleotides, the CDR3 is TGCGCCAGCAGCCAAGCTGGGGGGACAGCAACTGAAGCTTTCTTT.